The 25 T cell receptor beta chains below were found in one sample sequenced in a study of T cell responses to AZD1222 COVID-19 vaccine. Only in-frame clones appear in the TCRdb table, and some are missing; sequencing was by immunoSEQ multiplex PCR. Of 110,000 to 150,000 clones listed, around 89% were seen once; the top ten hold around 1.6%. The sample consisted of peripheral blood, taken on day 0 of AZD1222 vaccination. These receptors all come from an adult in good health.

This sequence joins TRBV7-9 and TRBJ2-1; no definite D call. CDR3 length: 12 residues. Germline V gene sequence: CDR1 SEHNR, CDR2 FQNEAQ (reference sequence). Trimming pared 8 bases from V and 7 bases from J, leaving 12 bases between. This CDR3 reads CASGSRGNEQFF. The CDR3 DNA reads TGTGCCAGCGGGTCCCGAGGTAATGAGCAGTTCTTC.

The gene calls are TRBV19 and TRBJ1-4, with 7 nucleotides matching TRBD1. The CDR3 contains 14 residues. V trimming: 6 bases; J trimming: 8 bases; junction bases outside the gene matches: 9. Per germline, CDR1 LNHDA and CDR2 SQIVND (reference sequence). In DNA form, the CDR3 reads TGTGCCAGTAGCCCCAGGGGGTCTGAGGAAAAACTGTTTTTT. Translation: CASSPRGSEEKLFF.

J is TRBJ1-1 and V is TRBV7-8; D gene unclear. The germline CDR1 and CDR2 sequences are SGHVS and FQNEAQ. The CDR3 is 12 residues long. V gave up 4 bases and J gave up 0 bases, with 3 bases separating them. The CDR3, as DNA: TGTGCCAGCAGCTGGGTGAACACTGAAGCTTTCTTT. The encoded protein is CASSWVNTEAFF. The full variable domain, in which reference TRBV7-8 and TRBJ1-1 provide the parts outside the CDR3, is GAGVSQSPRYKVAKRGQDVALRCDPISGHVSLFWYQQALGQGPEFLTYFQNEAQLDKSGLPSDRFFAERPEGSVSTLKIQRTQQEDSAVYLCASSWVNTEAFFGQGTRLTVV.

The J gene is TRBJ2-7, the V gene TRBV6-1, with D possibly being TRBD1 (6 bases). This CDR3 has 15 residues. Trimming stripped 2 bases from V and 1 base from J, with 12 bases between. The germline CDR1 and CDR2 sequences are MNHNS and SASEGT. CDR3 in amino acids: CASSERTDASYEQYF. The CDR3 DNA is TGTGCCAGCAGTGAAAGGACAGACGCTTCCTACGAGCAGTACTTC.

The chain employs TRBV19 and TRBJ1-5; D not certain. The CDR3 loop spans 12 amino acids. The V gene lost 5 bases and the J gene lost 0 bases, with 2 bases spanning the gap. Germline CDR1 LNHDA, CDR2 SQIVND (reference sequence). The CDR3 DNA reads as TGTGCCAGTAGTGTTAGCAATCAGCCCCAGCATTTT. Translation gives CASSVSNQPQHF.

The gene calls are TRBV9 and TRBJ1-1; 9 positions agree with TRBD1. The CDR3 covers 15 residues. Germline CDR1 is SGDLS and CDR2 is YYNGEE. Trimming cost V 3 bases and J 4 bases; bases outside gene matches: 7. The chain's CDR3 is CASSALATGGTEAFF. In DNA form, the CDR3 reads TGTGCCAGCAGCGCCTTAGCGACAGGGGGCACTGAAGCTTTCTTT.

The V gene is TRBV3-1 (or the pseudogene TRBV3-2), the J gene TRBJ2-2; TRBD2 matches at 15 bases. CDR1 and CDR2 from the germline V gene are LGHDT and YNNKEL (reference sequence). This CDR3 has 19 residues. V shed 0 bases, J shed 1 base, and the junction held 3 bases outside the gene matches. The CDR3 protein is CASSQEGLAGGRNTGELFF. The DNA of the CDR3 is TGTGCCAGCAGCCAAGAGGGACTAGCGGGAGGTCGGAACACCGGGGAGCTGTTTTTT.

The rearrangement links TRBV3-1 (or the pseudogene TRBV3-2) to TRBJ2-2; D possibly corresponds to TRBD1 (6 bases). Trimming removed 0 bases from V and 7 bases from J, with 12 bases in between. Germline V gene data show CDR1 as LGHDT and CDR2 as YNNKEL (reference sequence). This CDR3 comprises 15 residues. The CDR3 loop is CASSQDWGLGGELFF. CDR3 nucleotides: TGTGCCAGCAGCCAAGATTGGGGGCTTGGCGGGGAGCTGTTTTTT.

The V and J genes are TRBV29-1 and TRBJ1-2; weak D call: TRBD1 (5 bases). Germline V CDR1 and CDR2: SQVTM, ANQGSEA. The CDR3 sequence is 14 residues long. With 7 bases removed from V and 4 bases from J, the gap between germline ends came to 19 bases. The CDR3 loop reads CSGGALGGTYGYTF. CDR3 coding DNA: TGCAGCGGGGGCGCGTTGGGAGGAACCTATGGCTACACCTTC.

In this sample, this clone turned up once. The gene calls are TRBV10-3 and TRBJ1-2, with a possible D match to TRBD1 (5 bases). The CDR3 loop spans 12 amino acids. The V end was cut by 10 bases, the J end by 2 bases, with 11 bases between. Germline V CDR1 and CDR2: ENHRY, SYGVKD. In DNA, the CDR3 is TGTGCCAGTACGGGGGGGAACTATGGCTACACCTTC. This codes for CASTGGNYGYTF.

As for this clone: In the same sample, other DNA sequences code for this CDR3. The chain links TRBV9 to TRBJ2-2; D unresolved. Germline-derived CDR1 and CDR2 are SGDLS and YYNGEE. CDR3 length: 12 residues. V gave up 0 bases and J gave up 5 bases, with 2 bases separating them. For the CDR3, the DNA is TGTGCCAGCAGCGTAGGGACCGGGGAGCTGTTTTTT. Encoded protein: CASSVGTGELFF. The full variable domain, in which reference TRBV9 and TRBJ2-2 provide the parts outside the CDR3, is DSGVTQTPKHLITATGQRVTLRCSPRSGDLSVYWYQQSLDQGLQFLIQYYNGEERAKGNILERFSAQQFPDLHSELNLSSLELGDSALYFCASSVGTGELFFGEGSRLTVL.

CDR3: CASSPNRQEAFF. In DNA, the CDR3 is TGTGCCAGCTCACCTAACAGACAAGAAGCTTTCTTT. V and J are TRBV18 and TRBJ1-1; D not resolved. Germline CDR1 and CDR2: KGHSH and LQKENI. The CDR3 runs 12 residues. Trimming pared 3 bases from V and 8 bases from J, leaving 10 bases between. Full variable domain (remainder filled in from reference TRBV18 and TRBJ1-1): NAGVMQNPRHLVRRRGQEARLRCSPMKGHSHVYWYRQLPEEGLKFMVYLQKENIIDESGMPKERFSAEFPKEGPSILRIQQVVRGDSAAYFCASSPNRQEAFFGQGTRLTVV.

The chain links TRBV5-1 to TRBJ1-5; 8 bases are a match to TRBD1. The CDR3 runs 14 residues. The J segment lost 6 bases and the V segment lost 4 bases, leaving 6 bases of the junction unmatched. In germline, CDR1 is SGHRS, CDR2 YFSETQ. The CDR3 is CASSADRGGQPQHF. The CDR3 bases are TGCGCCAGCAGCGCAGACAGGGGAGGTCAGCCCCAGCATTTT.

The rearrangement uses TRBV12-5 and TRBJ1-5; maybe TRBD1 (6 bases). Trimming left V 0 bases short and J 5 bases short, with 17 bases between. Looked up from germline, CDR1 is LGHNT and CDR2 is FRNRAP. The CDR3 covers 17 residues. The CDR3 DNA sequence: TGTGCTAGTGGTTTGGTACTAGGACGACAGGCCCATCAGCCCCAGCATTTT. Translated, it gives CASGLVLGRQAHQPQHF. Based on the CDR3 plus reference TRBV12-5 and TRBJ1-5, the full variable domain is DARVTQTPRHKVTEMGQEVTMRCQPILGHNTVFWYRQTMMQGLELLAYFRNRAPLDDSGMPKDRFSAEMPDATLATLKIQPSEPRDSAVYFCASGLVLGRQAHQPQHFGDGTRLSIL.

CDR3 in amino acids: CASSYTHGRNGYTF. CDR3 DNA: TGTGCCAGCAGCTATACCCATGGCAGGAACGGCTACACCTTC. The rearrangement uses TRBV6-2 or TRBV6-3 and TRBJ1-2; no clear D. V was pared by 6 bases and J by 8 bases, with 19 bases between. Germline CDR1 is MNHEY and CDR2 is SVGEGT. The CDR3 sequence is 14 residues long.

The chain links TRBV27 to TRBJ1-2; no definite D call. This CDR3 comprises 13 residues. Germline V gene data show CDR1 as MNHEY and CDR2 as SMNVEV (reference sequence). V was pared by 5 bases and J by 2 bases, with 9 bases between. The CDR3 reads CASSPGRNYGYTF. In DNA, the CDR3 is TGTGCCAGCAGTCCCGGTCGGAACTATGGCTACACCTTC.

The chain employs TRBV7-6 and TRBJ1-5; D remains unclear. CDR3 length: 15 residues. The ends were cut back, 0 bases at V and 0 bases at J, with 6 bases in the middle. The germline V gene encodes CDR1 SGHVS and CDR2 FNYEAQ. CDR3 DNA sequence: TGTGCCAGCAGCTTAGCGGCGTATAGCAATCAGCCCCAGCATTTT. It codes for CASSLAAYSNQPQHF. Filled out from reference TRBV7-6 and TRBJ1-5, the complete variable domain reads GAGVSQSPRYKVTKRGQDVALRCDPISGHVSLYWYRQALGQGPEFLTYFNYEAQQDKSGLPNDRFSAERPEGSISTLTIQRTEQRDSAMYRCASSLAAYSNQPQHFGDGTRLSIL.

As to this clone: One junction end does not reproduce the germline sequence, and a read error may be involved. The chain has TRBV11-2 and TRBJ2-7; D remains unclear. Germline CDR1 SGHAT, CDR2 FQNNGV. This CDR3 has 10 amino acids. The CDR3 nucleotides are TGTGCCAGCAGGGGCCGCGTCCAGAAGTTC. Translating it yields CASRGRVQKF.

DNA of the CDR3: TGTGCCAGCAGTGATCCCGGACAGGGAAGCTATGGCTACACCTTC. It codes for CASSDPGQGSYGYTF. This rearrangement joins TRBV6-1 to TRBJ1-2, with TRBD1 matching 8 bases. This CDR3 spans 15 amino acids. The V and J ends lost 3 bases and 4 bases, in that order; junction bases with no gene match: 7. Germline-derived CDR1 and CDR2 are MNHNS and SASEGT.

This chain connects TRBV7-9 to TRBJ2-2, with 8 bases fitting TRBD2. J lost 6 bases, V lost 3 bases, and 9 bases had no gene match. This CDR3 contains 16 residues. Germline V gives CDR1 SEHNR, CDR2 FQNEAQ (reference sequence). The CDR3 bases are TGTGCCAGCAGCTTTTACCGCAGCGGGAGCGCCGGGGAGCTGTTTTTT. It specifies CASSFYRSGSAGELFF.

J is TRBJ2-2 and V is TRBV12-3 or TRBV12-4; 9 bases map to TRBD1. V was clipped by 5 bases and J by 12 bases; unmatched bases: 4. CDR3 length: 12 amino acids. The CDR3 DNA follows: TGTGCCAGCAGTAGGGGGACAGGGAAGCTGTTTTTT. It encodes CASSRGTGKLFF.

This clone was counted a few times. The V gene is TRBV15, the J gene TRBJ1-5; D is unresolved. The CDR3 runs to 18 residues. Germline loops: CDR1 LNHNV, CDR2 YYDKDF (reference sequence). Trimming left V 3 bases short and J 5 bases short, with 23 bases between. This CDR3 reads CATSRGNYWLASDQPQHF. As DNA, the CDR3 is TGTGCCACCAGCAGGGGTAATTACTGGTTAGCGTCAGATCAGCCCCAGCATTTT.

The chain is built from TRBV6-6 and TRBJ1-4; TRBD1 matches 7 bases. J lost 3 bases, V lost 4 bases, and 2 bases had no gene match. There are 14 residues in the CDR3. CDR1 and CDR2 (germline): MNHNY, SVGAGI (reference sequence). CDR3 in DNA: TGTGCCAGCAGTTGGGGACAGTCTAATGAAAAACTGTTTTTT. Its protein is CASSWGQSNEKLFF.

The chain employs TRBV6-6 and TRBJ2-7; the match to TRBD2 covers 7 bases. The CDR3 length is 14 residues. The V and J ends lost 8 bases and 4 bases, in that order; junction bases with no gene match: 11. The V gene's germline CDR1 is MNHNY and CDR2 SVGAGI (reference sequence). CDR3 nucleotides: TGTGCCAGCCAGGGCGGGGGAAAGCAATACGAGCAGTACTTC. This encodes CASQGGGKQYEQYF.

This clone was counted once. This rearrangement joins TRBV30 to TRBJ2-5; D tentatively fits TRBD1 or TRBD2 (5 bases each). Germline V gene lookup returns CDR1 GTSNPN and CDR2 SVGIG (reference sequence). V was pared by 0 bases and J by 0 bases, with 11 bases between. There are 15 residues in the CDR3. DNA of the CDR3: TGTGCCTGGAGTGTGCGACGGGGCTACCAAGAGACCCAGTACTTC. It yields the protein CAWSVRRGYQETQYF.